Here is one T cell receptor (beta chain) with its context. CDR1 and CDR2 from the germline V gene are ENHRY and SYGVKD. CDR3 size: 17 residues. V gave up 8 bases and J gave up 1 base; unmatched junction bases: 9. The sample is drawn from a study of blood T cell repertoires in COVID-19. Study-level background: Italy, Spain and the United States were the sources of the convalescent and acute COVID-19 samples. Sample material is recorded as cDNA or gDNA derived from T cells, B-cell-depleted T cells, or PBMCs.

In the original workflow: The assay estimated nucleated cells by amplifying reference gene primers. The protocol was immunoSEQ multiplex PCR, while the TCRdb copy is restricted to in-frame clones and leaves out a portion. The DNA was the basis for D and trimming; V, J and clone size are from that table. The data hold 150,000 to 200,000 clones, with approximately 90% observed a single time. J is TRBJ2-3 and V is TRBV10-3; 13 bases are shared with TRBD2. The TCR sequence derives from a man aged 60 to 75 with acute or convalescent COVID-19. The material sequenced was peripheral blood. In DNA form, the CDR3 reads TGTGCCATCGCAGACTCCGGGACTAGCGGGGGCACAGATACGCAGTATTTT. Translated, it gives CAIADSGTSGGTDTQYF.